The 9 T cell receptor beta chains below were found in one sample sequenced in a study of cytomegalovirus exposure and HLA in healthy donors. It was with 60 Vbeta and 13 Jbeta primers that the PCR ran. Measured with immunoSEQ multiplex PCR; TCRdb has only the in-frame clones, and not every one. Of about 78,000 clones detected, roughly three quarters appear once; the ten largest clones hold about 23%. The sequenced material came from PBMCs. Every receptor here comes from a woman aged 45 to 65 in good health and CMV-seropositive.

The rearrangement joins TRBV9 to TRBJ1-3; tentatively, D is TRBD1 (5 bases). Germline CDR1 and CDR2: SGDLS and YYNGEE. Trimming took off 3 bases at V and 0 bases at J, with 16 bases between the two ends. The CDR3 is 17 residues long. The CDR3 reads CASSARQLQNSGNTIYF. The DNA for the CDR3 is TGTGCCAGCAGCGCCCGACAGCTGCAAAACTCTGGAAACACCATATATTTT.

About this clone itself: The CDR3 end shows no conserved phenylalanine or tryptophan, and so a read error is likely. The DNA is omitted, as the CDR3 cannot be located on it reliably, and the CDR3 follows TCRdb's listing. The gene calls are TRBV14 and TRBJ2-3; the D call in the table, TRBD2, was not verified against the DNA. The CDR3 has 8 residues if both end residues are counted. Germline loops: CDR1 SGHDN, CDR2 FVKESK. CDR3 residues: CASSPRSP.

J is TRBJ2-3 and V is TRBV6-1, with a weak D call TRBD2 (5 bases). The CDR3 spans 15 residues. Germline assignment: CDR1 MNHNS and CDR2 SASEGT. V dropped 6 bases and J dropped 2 bases, with 15 bases sitting between them. CDR3 protein: CASSFKRESTDTQYF. The CDR3 nucleotides read TGTGCCAGCAGCTTTAAAAGGGAGTCCACAGATACGCAGTATTTT.

The chain employs TRBV30 and TRBJ2-3; TRBD2 agrees at 13 bases. V shed 0 bases, J shed 4 bases, and the junction held 1 base outside the gene matches. Germline V gene lookup returns CDR1 GTSNPN and CDR2 SVGIG (reference sequence). The CDR3 totals 15 residues. The CDR3 DNA sequence: TGTGCCTGGAGTGTCGGACTAGCGGGGGCAGATACGCAGTATTTT. As protein: CAWSVGLAGADTQYF.

This clone came up once. The rearrangement joins TRBV2 to TRBJ1-2; D is perhaps TRBD1 (5 bases). The CDR3 spans 13 residues. With 2 bases removed from V and 6 bases from J, the gap between germline ends came to 10 bases. Germline loops: CDR1 SNHLY, CDR2 FYNNEI. CDR3 residues: CASSEMGRDGYTF. The CDR3, as DNA: TGTGCCAGCAGTGAAATGGGCAGGGATGGCTACACCTTC. Full variable domain (remainder filled in from reference TRBV2 and TRBJ1-2): EPEVTQTPSHQVTQMGQEVILRCVPISNHLYFYWYRQILGQKVEFLVSFYNNEISEKSEIFDDQFSVERPDGSNFTLKIRSTKLEDSAMYFCASSEMGRDGYTFGSGTRLTVV.

The CDR3 sequence is CASSQGYGGRFTDTQYF. The CDR3 DNA follows: TGCGCCAGCAGCCAAGGGTATGGCGGGAGGTTCACAGATACGCAGTATTTT. The chain employs TRBV4-1 and TRBJ2-3, with 8 bases identical to TRBD2. J gave up 2 bases and V 1 base, and 8 bases lay outside the gene matches. In germline, CDR1 is MGHRA, CDR2 YSYEKL. CDR3 length equals 17 residues.

Only one count was recorded for this clone. The chain employs TRBV7-9 and TRBJ1-4, with D perhaps matching TRBD1 (6 bases). The CDR3 runs 18 residues. CDR1 and CDR2 (germline): SEHNR, FQNEAQ (reference sequence). V was shortened by 5 bases and J by 0 bases, with 19 bases between the two germline ends. This CDR3 reads CASSRWTDLLATNEKLFF. DNA for the CDR3: TGTGCCAGCAGCCGGTGGACAGACCTTTTAGCAACTAATGAAAAACTGTTTTTT.

This chain joins TRBV6-1 and TRBJ2-1; TRBD2 might be the D (5 bases). CDR1 is MNHNS, CDR2 SASEGT, per germline. The CDR3 is 13 residues long. V was trimmed by 6 bases and J by 7 bases, leaving 13 bases between them. This chain's CDR3 is CASRDTLVNEQFF. As DNA, the CDR3 is TGTGCCAGCAGAGACACACTAGTTAATGAGCAGTTCTTC.

Remarks on this clone: One end of the junction varies from germline; a read error may be responsible. The V and J genes are TRBV2 and TRBJ2-1, with 10 positions matching TRBD2. CDR1 and CDR2 (germline): SNHLY, FYNNEI. The CDR3 sequence is 15 residues long. CDR3: CACRFGLAANNEQFF. The CDR3 nucleotides are TGTGCCTGCAGATTTGGACTAGCGGCGAACAATGAGCAGTTCTTC.